A selection of T cell receptor beta chains follows, all from one sample in a study of metastatic and nonmetastatic thyroid tumors. TCRdb re-clonotyped the PCR reads via MiXCR. The sample shows over 65,000 clones, 9.5% to 15% of them seen only once. Sequenced input: tumor tissue. These receptors all come from a female donor with papillary thyroid cancer or a benign thyroid nodule (not recorded which). Some clones in this sample may be carry-over from other donors' samples. Each CDR3 is given with its conserved first and last residue. D genes are given only for firm matches. Size is stated for part of the rows, as once, few or many counts, or as a class when the clone is expanded.

size	J	D	V	DNA	CDR3
many	TRBJ1-3	.	TRBV20-1	TGCAGTGCGAGCGACGTACGCTCTGGAAACACCATATATTTT	CSASDVRSGNTIYF
many	TRBJ1-1	.	TRBV7-8	TGTGCCAGCAGCCTACCCAGGGGTGCGAACACTGAAGCTTTCTTT	CASSLPRGANTEAFF
.	TRBJ2-3	TRBD2	TRBV4-1	TGCGCCAGCAGCCTAGCGGGAATCACAGATACGCAGTATTTT	CASSLAGITDTQYF
.	TRBJ2-2	.	TRBV24-1	TGTGCCACCAGTTACCCGTCTAACACCGGTGAGCTGTTTTTT	CATSYPSNTGELFF
many	TRBJ2-2	.	TRBV7-2	TGTGCCAGCAGCATCGATGGCACCGGGGAGCTGTTTTTT	CASSIDGTGELFF
many	TRBJ2-5	.	TRBV2	TGTGCCAGCAGTCACAGGGAGCGGGAGACCCAGTACTTC	CASSHRERETQYF
many	TRBJ1-2	TRBD1	TRBV20-1	TGCAGTGCCCTACAGGGGTCCCCGACCGGCTACACCTTC	CSALQGSPTGYTF
many	TRBJ2-7	TRBD1	TRBV5-6	TGTGCCAGCAGCTTGTCGACAGGGAATGCGCAGTACTTC	CASSLSTGNAQYF
.	TRBJ1-1	.	TRBV18	TGTGCCAGCTCACCAGCGGGTCTCGTGAACACTGAAGCTTTCTTT	CASSPAGLVNTEAFF
many	TRBJ1-3	TRBD1	TRBV20-1	TGCAGTGCTAGAGTTACAGGGGGAGGAAACACCATATATTTT	CSARVTGGGNTIYF
many	TRBJ1-1	.	TRBV6-5	TGTGCCAGCAGTTACTCGAGGCAGGAAACTGAAGCTTTCTTT	CASSYSRQETEAFF
many	TRBJ2-1	.	TRBV6-1	TGTGCCAGCAGAAGGGAGTTGCTATACAATGAGCAGTTCTTC	CASRRELLYNEQFF
few	TRBJ2-5	.	TRBV9	TGTGCCAGCAGCGTAGGCCCCTCGACTAGAGGGGGGGAGACCCAGTACTTC	CASSVGPSTRGGETQYF
many	TRBJ2-3	TRBD1	TRBV5-1	TGCGCCAGCAGCTTCGACAGGGGCACAGATACGCAGTATTTT	CASSFDRGTDTQYF
many	TRBJ2-5	TRBD2	TRBV28	TGTGCCAGCAGGTCCGGGGGGATGGAGACCCAGTACTTC	CASRSGGMETQYF
few	TRBJ2-3	TRBD2	TRBV7-3	TGTGCCAGCAGCTTAAAACAAAGCGGGATTGGGGCAGATACGCAGTATTTT	CASSLKQSGIGADTQYF
many	TRBJ2-1	.	TRBV28	TGTGCCAGCAGCACCGGGCCCTACAATGATGAGCAGTTCTTC	CASSTGPYNDEQFF
many	TRBJ2-1	TRBD2	TRBV11-1	TGTGCCAGCAGCTTGGGACTAGCGGGAGACAATGAGCAGTTCTTC	CASSLGLAGDNEQFF
many	TRBJ2-7	.	TRBV30	TGTGCCTGGAGTCCCCCGAGCCTTTCCTACGAGCAGTACTTC	CAWSPPSLSYEQYF
many	TRBJ2-1	.	TRBV29-1	TGCAGCGTTGAACTTGGGGGGGCATACTACAATGAGCAGTTCTTC	CSVELGGAYYNEQFF
many	TRBJ2-3	.	TRBV7-2	TGTGCCAGCAGCCCCCTCTCTACGCAGTATTTT	CASSPLSTQYF
many	TRBJ2-5	TRBD1	TRBV7-8	TGTGCCAGCAGCTTAGGGACAGGGGATGGCGGAGAGACCCAGTACTTC	CASSLGTGDGGETQYF
.	TRBJ2-3	.	TRBV28	TGTGCCACGAAACATAAGGGGGGTGTTGCAGATACGCAGTGTTTT	CATKHKGGVADTQCF
many	TRBJ1-2	.	TRBV28	TGTGCCAGCAGCTGGACCTTGGATGGCTACACCTTC	CASSWTLDGYTF
many	TRBJ1-1	TRBD1	TRBV12-3/TRBV12-4	TGTGCCAGCAGTTTAGGTGGCACAGGGGTCACTGAAGCTTTCTTT	CASSLGGTGVTEAFF
few	TRBJ2-3	.	TRBV7-3	TGTGCCAGCAGCTTAAACACTCGCACAGATACGCAGTATTTT	CASSLNTRTDTQYF
few	TRBJ1-4	.	TRBV9	TGTGCCAGCAGCGTAGGTGTTGGAGGCGAAAAACTGTTTTTT	CASSVGVGGEKLFF
many	TRBJ2-3	.	TRBV18	TGTGCCAGCTCACCACGGGGAGGAATCACTAGCACAGATACGCAGTATTTT	CASSPRGGITSTDTQYF
many	TRBJ2-3	.	TRBV7-2	TGTGCCAGCAGCTTAGCGCCGGGGGCAGATACGCAGTATTTT	CASSLAPGADTQYF
many	TRBJ2-7	.	TRBV13	TGTGCCAGCAGCTACTTAGGGAGGCGCTCCTACGAGCAGTACTTC	CASSYLGRRSYEQYF
many	TRBJ2-7	.	TRBV6-1	TGTGCCAGCAGTGAAGTTTTGGGCTCCTCCTACGAGCAGTACTTC	CASSEVLGSSYEQYF
.	TRBJ1-3	.	TRBV7-9	TGTGCCAGCAGCTTGATGGGTTCTGGAAACACCATATATTTT	CASSLMGSGNTIYF
many	TRBJ1-1	.	TRBV7-3	TGTGCCAGCAGCAAGGGGGGTGGGACTGAAGCTTTCTTT	CASSKGGGTEAFF
many	TRBJ2-2	.	TRBV29-1	TGCAGCGTTGAGGTTTTCGGGGAGCTGTTTTTT	CSVEVFGELFF
many	TRBJ1-2	TRBD1	TRBV28	TGTGCCAGCAGTTTAGTGGACAGGGGACCCTTTTTCGGCTACACCTTC	CASSLVDRGPFFGYTF
many	TRBJ2-7	TRBD1	TRBV7-9	TGTGCCAGCAGTCAAGGGACAGGTTACTACGAGCAGTACTTC	CASSQGTGYYEQYF
many	TRBJ1-3	.	TRBV20-1	TGCAGTGCTAGAGTTTCCCCAGGAAACACCATATATTTT	CSARVSPGNTIYF
many	TRBJ2-7	.	TRBV7-9	TGTGCCAGCAGCTTAAGTATCTCCTACGAGCAGTACTTC	CASSLSISYEQYF
many	TRBJ1-4	.	TRBV5-1	TGCGCCAGCAGCTTGCAGGCAAGGGGTGAAAAACTGTTTTTT	CASSLQARGEKLFF
many	TRBJ1-1	.	TRBV2	TGTGCCAGCAGTGAGGAACGACGCACTGAAGCTTTCTTT	CASSEERRTEAFF
many	TRBJ2-7	.	TRBV5-5	TGTGCCAGCAGCTACGGGACCTACGAGCAGTACTTC	CASSYGTYEQYF
.	TRBJ2-7	.	TRBV7-2	TGTGCCAGCAGCTTATCCAGTACCTCCTACGAGCAGTACTTC	CASSLSSTSYEQYF
many	TRBJ2-7	TRBD2	TRBV29-1	TGCAGCGTTGAAGAGACTAGCGGTACGTACGAGCAGTACTTC	CSVEETSGTYEQYF
many	TRBJ2-1	.	TRBV6-1	TGTGCCGTCCGGAGTGAGAATGAGCAGTTCTTC	CAVRSENEQFF
many	TRBJ2-1	.	TRBV3-1	TGTGCCAGCAGCCGGGGGGCGCCTCACAATGAGCAGTTCTTC	CASSRGAPHNEQFF
many	TRBJ2-1	TRBD2	TRBV7-9	TGTGCCAGCAGCATTCGACTAGCGGGAGACAATGAGCAGTTCTTC	CASSIRLAGDNEQFF
few	TRBJ1-2	.	TRBV28	TGTGCCAGCATCAGGGGACTGAACTATGGATACACCTTC	CASIRGLNYGYTF
many	TRBJ2-3	TRBD2	TRBV2	TGTGCCAGCAGGACTAGCGGGACAGATACGCAGTATTTT	CASRTSGTDTQYF
many	TRBJ1-3	TRBD1	TRBV19	TGTGCCAGTATCCCCACAGGGGGTGTAAACACCATATATTTT	CASIPTGGVNTIYF
many	TRBJ1-1	.	TRBV15	TGTGCCACCGCAGTCCGGGCCATGAACACTGAAGCTTTCTTT	CATAVRAMNTEAFF
.	TRBJ2-1	.	TRBV7-3	TGTGCCAGCAGCCAATGGTACTATCAGAACAACGAGCAGTTCTTC	CASSQWYYQNNEQFF
many	TRBJ2-2	.	TRBV7-2	TGTGCCAGCAGTCTTAGCCCCAGGGTAGGGACCGGGGAGCTGTTTTTT	CASSLSPRVGTGELFF